These T cell receptor beta chains were read from a single sample in a study of T cells in Graves' hyperthyroidism and ophthalmopathy. TCRdb analysed the multiplex PCR reads with MiXCR anew, one entry per CDR3 protein. The sample lists under 250,000 distinct CDR3 sequences, 17% occurring once. Sequencing was done on a sample of blood. The receptors derive from a man in his fifties or sixties with Graves' hyperthyroidism. Both conserved end residues are part of each CDR3. The D gene is left open where the match is weak. The listing skips clone size in some rows; elsewhere it reads once, few, many or a size class.

>TRBV20-1|TRBJ2-5|many|-
TGCAGTGCCAGGACAGAAGAGACCCAGTACTTC
CSARTEETQYF
>TRBV6-1|TRBJ2-5|-|-
TGTGCCAGCAGGTCCGAGGGGATCCAAGAGACCCAGTACTTC
CASRSEGIQETQYF
>TRBV7-9|TRBJ2-4|-|TRBD1
TGTGCCAGCAGCCATGGCGGACAGGGGAGGGTTCAGTACTTC
CASSHGGQGRVQYF
>TRBV10-3|TRBJ2-5|-|-
TGTGCCATCAGTGACCCAACTACAAACCGGGAGACCCAGTACTTC
CAISDPTTNRETQYF
>TRBV20-1|TRBJ1-5|few|-
TGCAGTGCTAGACGGGACGGATTTAGCAATCAGCCCCAGCATTTT
CSARRDGFSNQPQHF
>TRBV5-1|TRBJ2-2|few|-
TGCGCCAGCAGCGGGGGGGACAACCAAAGGGCCGGGGAGCTGTTTTTT
CASSGGDNQRAGELFF
>TRBV28|TRBJ2-3|-|TRBD2
TGTGCCAGCAGTCCGACCGAGCGGGAGGGCCGAAGGAATACGCAGTATTTT
CASSPTEREGRRNTQYF
>TRBV3-1|TRBJ2-5|many|-
TGTGCCAGCAGCCAAGCGGGTCAGGGGCAGACCCAGTACTTC
CASSQAGQGQTQYF
>TRBV5-5|TRBJ1-1|once|-
TGTGCCAGCAGCCGAACAATTCTTAGGGCTGAAGCTTTCTTT
CASSRTILRAEAFF
>TRBV5-4|TRBJ2-5|few|-
TGTGCCAGCAGCCGCGGACAAACAGAGACCCAGTACTTC
CASSRGQTETQYF
>TRBV18|TRBJ2-7|many|-
TGTGCCAGCTCACCTTACCGGGACGCAGCCTACGAGCAGTACTTC
CASSPYRDAAYEQYF
>TRBV7-3|TRBJ1-1|many|-
TGTGCCAGCAGCTTACAGGGGTGGGGCACTGAAGCTTTCTTT
CASSLQGWGTEAFF